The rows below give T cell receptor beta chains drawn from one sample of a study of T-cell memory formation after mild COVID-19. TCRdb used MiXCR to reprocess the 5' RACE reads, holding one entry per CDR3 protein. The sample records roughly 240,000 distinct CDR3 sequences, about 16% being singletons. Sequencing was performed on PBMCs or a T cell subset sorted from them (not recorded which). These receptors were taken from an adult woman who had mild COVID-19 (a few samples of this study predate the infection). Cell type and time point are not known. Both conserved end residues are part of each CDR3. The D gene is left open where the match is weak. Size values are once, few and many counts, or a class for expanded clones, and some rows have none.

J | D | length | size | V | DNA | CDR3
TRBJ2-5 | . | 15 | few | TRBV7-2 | TGTGCCAGCAGCCGACAGGGAGGAGGTGGGGAGACCCAGTACTTC | CASSRQGGGGETQYF
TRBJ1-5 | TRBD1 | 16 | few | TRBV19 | TGTGCCAGTAGTTCGAAGTCCAGGGGGGGCAATCAGCCCCAGCATTTT | CASSSKSRGGNQPQHF
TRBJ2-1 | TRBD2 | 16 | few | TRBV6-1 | TGTGCCAGCGGGCTAGCGGGAGGGCCGAGGGACAATGAGCAGTTCTTC | CASGLAGGPRDNEQFF
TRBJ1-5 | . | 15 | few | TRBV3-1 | TGTGCCAGCAGCCAAGATGCGGGGGGGTATCAGCCCCAGCATTTT | CASSQDAGGYQPQHF
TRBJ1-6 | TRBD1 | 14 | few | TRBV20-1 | TGCAGTGCTACCGGACAGGTTCATAATTCACCCCTCCACTTT | CSATGQVHNSPLHF
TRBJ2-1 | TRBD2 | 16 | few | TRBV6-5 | TGTGCCAGCAGTGAGCTAGCGGCCCGTTCCTACAATGAGCAGTTCTTC | CASSELAARSYNEQFF
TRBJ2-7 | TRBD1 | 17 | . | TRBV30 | TGTGCCTGGGAAGGACAGGGCTCCCCCTTAAGCTCCTACGAGCAGTACTTC | CAWEGQGSPLSSYEQYF
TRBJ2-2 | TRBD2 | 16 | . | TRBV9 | TGTGCCAGCAGCGTAGCCAGGCTAGCGGGAACCGGGGAGCTGTTTTTT | CASSVARLAGTGELFF
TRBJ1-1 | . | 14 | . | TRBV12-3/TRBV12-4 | TGTGCCAGCGGGGGACCCGGACAGTCAATTGAAGCTTTCTTT | CASGGPGQSIEAFF
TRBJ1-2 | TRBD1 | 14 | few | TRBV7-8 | TGTGCCAGCAGCTTAGGACAGGGGGCGAGTGGCTACACCTTC | CASSLGQGASGYTF
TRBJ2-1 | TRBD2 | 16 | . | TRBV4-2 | TGTGCCAGCAGCCAAGAAAGCGGGAATGACTACAATGAGCAGTTCTTC | CASSQESGNDYNEQFF
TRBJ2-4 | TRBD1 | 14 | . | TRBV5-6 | TGTGCCAGCAGCTACGAACTGACAGGGAACATTCAGTACTTC | CASSYELTGNIQYF
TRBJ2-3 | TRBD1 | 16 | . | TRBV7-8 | TGTGCCAGCAGCTCCCGGCAGGGGGCTTTGACAGATACGCAGTATTTT | CASSSRQGALTDTQYF
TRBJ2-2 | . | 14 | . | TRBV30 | TGTGCCTGGATGGTCAATCCTGGCACCGGGGAGCTGTTTTTT | CAWMVNPGTGELFF
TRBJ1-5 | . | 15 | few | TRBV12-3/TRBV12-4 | TGTGCCAGCAGTTTAGCGGGGGAGGGCAATCAGCCCCAGCATTTT | CASSLAGEGNQPQHF
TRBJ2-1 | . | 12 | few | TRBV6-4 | TGTGCCAGCAGTATACAGGGTGGAGAGCAGTTCTTC | CASSIQGGEQFF
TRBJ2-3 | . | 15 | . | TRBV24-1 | TGTGCCACCAGTGATTTACAGGGTTACCCAGATACGCAGTATTTT | CATSDLQGYPDTQYF
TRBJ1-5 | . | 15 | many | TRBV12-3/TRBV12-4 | TGTGCCAGCAGTCCCGCGACAGGCAACTATCAGCCCCAGCATTTT | CASSPATGNYQPQHF
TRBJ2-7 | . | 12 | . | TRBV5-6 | TGTGCCAGCAGCGGGGCGGGGCTCGAGCAGTACTTC | CASSGAGLEQYF
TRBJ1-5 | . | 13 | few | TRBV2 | TGTGCCAGCAGTGTTTCGGTGAATCAAGCCCAGCATTTT | CASSVSVNQAQHF
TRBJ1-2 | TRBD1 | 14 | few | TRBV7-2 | TGTGCCAGCACTATGACAGGGGTTAACTATGGCTACACCTTC | CASTMTGVNYGYTF
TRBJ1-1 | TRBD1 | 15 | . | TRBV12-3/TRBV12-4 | TGTGCCAGCACCCTTGGGACAGGGGACCCGACTGAAGCTTTCTTT | CASTLGTGDPTEAFF
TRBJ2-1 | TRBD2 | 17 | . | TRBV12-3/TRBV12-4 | TGTGCCAGCAGCTTGTCGGCTAGCGGGGGGCCCTACAATGAGCAGTTCTTC | CASSLSASGGPYNEQFF
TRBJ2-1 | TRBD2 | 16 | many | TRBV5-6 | TGTGCCAGCAGCCCGGGACTAGCGGGAGGGCAGGGTGAGCAGTTCTTC | CASSPGLAGGQGEQFF
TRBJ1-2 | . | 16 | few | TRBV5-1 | TGCGCCAGCAGCCCCTCAGGGGCCGGCGGGGACGATGGCTACACCTTC | CASSPSGAGGDDGYTF
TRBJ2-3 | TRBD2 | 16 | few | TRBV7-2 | TGTGCCAGCAGCTTAGCCGGGACTAGCGTCACAGATACGCAGTATTTT | CASSLAGTSVTDTQYF
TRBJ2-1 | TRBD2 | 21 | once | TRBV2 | TGTGCCAGCAGTGTTGGTCCGCCGGGACTAGCGGGGGATAAATCCTACAATGAGCAGTTCTTC | CASSVGPPGLAGDKSYNEQFF
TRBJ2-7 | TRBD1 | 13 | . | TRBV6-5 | TGTGCCAGCAGTCCCCCGACAGGGCATGAGCAGTACTTC | CASSPPTGHEQYF
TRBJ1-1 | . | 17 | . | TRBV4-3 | TGCGCCAGCAGCCGACAAGGGTGGAAGTTCATGAACACTGAAGCTTTCTTT | CASSRQGWKFMNTEAFF
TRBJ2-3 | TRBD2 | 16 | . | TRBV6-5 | TGTGCCAGCAGTTACTCGAGACTAGCGGGGACAGATACGCAGTATTTT | CASSYSRLAGTDTQYF
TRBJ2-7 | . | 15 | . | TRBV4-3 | TGCGCCAGCAGCCCGTCCGAAGTTCCGGGGGACGAGCAGTACTTC | CASSPSEVPGDEQYF
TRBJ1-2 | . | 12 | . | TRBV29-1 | TGCAGCGTTCACCCACTGAACTATGGCTACACCTTC | CSVHPLNYGYTF
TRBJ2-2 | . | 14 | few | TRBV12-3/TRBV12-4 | TGTGCCAGCAGGGTACAGGGCTCGGTGGGGGAGCTGTTTTTT | CASRVQGSVGELFF
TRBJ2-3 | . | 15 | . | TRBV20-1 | TGCAGTGCTAGAAAAGAGATTAGCTTTACAGATACGCAGTATTTT | CSARKEISFTDTQYF
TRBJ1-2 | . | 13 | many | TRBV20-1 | TGCAGTGCTAGAGACCTACGCGGCGGTGGCTACACCTTC | CSARDLRGGGYTF
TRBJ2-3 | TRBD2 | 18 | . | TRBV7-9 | TGTGCCAGCAGCTTAATAGCGGGAGGCCGGCGGTTCACAGATACGCAGTATTTT | CASSLIAGGRRFTDTQYF
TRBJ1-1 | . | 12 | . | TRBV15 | TGTGCCACCAGCATCGATACCACTGAAGCTTTCTTT | CATSIDTTEAFF
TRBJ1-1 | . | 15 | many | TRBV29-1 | TGCAGCGCTCACGGGGGGTTAGCTGAATTCACTGAAGCTTTCTTT | CSAHGGLAEFTEAFF
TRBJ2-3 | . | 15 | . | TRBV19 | TGTGCCAGTAGCCGGGGATTAGCGATCCCAGATACGCAGTATTTT | CASSRGLAIPDTQYF
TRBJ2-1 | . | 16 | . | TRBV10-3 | TGTGCCATCAGTGTCGCTAGCGACCACTCCTACAATGAGCAGTTCTTC | CAISVASDHSYNEQFF